The next 32 T cell receptor beta chains were all read from a single sample in a study of CD8 T cells in ankylosing spondylitis. No antigen has been assigned to these receptors. General study results and limits: For ankylosing spondylitis blood, a TCR beta motif of 7 or 8 highly homologous variants appeared characteristic.

TCRdb used MiXCR to reprocess the 5' RACE reads, holding one entry per CDR3 protein. The profile shows about 840,000 distinct CDR3 sequences, 10% to 15% of them singletons. The sequenced material came from blood, either unsorted or a sorted T cell fraction (not recorded which). Source of these receptors: a male donor with ankylosing spondylitis.

This clonotype was counted ten times or more. V gene TRBV29-1 combines with J gene TRBJ2-1; D call uncertain. This CDR3 has 12 residues. Trimming cost V 4 bases and J 5 bases, with 9 bases left between them. Germline V gene lookup returns CDR1 SQVTM and CDR2 ANQGSEA. CDR3 nucleotides: TGCAGCGTTGGGGCCATTAACAATGAGCAGTTCTTC. It is translated as CSVGAINNEQFF.

The rearrangement uses TRBV4-1 and TRBJ1-2; D uncertain. Trimming pared 7 bases from V and 3 bases from J, leaving 12 bases between. The CDR3 runs 13 residues. In germline, CDR1 is MGHRA, CDR2 YSYEKL. The CDR3 is CASNAGRDYGYTF. CDR3 DNA: TGCGCCAGCAACGCGGGGAGGGACTATGGCTACACCTTC.

This clonotype was seen more than once but under ten times. The chain employs TRBV6-2 or TRBV6-3 and TRBJ2-7; 9 nucleotides match TRBD2. Germline V lookup: CDR1 MNHEY, CDR2 SVGEGT. The CDR3 has 15 amino acids. Trimming cost V 7 bases and J 0 bases; bases outside gene matches: 7. DNA of the CDR3: TGTGCCAGCACCTTAGCGGGGGTGAGCTCCTACGAGCAGTACTTC. Translation: CASTLAGVSSYEQYF.

This clonotype came up many times. This sequence joins TRBV7-2 and TRBJ1-1; D ambiguous. Between the trimmed V and J ends, which lost 5 bases and 4 bases, there was a span of 14 bases. Germline loops: CDR1 SGHTA, CDR2 FQGNSA. The CDR3 has 14 amino acids. The CDR3 coding sequence is TGTGCCAGCAGCCCCCCCTTTCGCTCCACTGAAGCTTTCTTT. This sequence encodes CASSPPFRSTEAFF.

V and J are TRBV20-1 and TRBJ2-1, with TRBD2 matching over 12 bases. V dropped 6 bases and J dropped 5; count of bases not matched to a gene: 8. The germline V gene has CDR1 DFQATT and CDR2 SNEGSKA (reference sequence). CDR3 length: 15 amino acids. The CDR3 loop is CSAPRTSGANNEQFF. The CDR3 DNA reads TGCAGTGCCCCCCGGACTAGCGGGGCCAACAATGAGCAGTTCTTC.

This clonotype was picked up a small number of times. The rearrangement uses TRBV5-1 and TRBJ1-2; TRBD1 agrees at 9 bases. Germline loops: CDR1 SGHRS, CDR2 YFSETQ. V was pared by 2 bases and J by 4 bases, with 15 bases of the junction left unmatched. The CDR3 consists of 18 residues. The CDR3 region has the DNA TGCGCCAGCAGCTTTCTCCCTTTGGGACAGGGACTGAGCTATGGCTACACCTTC. Encoded protein: CASSFLPLGQGLSYGYTF.

This clonotype was detected only a few times. The chain uses TRBV28 and TRBJ1-2; maybe TRBD1 (5 bases). Germline assignment: CDR1 MDHEN and CDR2 SYDVKM. The V end lost 2 bases, the J end lost 4 bases, and 14 bases lay between the germline ends. There are 15 residues in the CDR3. The CDR3 spells CASSLARAGSYGYTF. For the CDR3, the DNA is TGTGCCAGCAGTTTAGCCAGGGCAGGGAGCTATGGCTACACCTTC.

The chain combines TRBV7-9 with TRBJ2-7; 11 bases align to TRBD2. The CDR3 totals 15 residues. Unmatched junction bases numbered 10, after V lost 5 bases and J lost 7 bases. Germline V gene lookup returns CDR1 SEHNR and CDR2 FQNEAQ (reference sequence). CDR3 sequence: CASSPGVAGGIEQYF. The CDR3 bases are TGTGCCAGCAGCCCCGGTGTAGCGGGAGGGATAGAGCAGTACTTC.

This clonotype was recorded a few times. CDR3 region: CATSEGGFDYGYTF. The CDR3 DNA reads TGTGCCACCAGTGAGGGGGGATTCGACTATGGCTACACCTTC. The rearrangement links TRBV24-1 to TRBJ1-2, with D maybe TRBD1 (5 bases). Germline CDR1 and CDR2: KGHDR and SFDVKD. CDR3 size: 14 residues. The V and J ends lost 4 bases and 3 bases respectively, with 11 bases between them.

This clonotype was counted many times. This chain connects TRBV29-1 to TRBJ2-1; D gene ambiguous. CDR1 is SQVTM, CDR2 ANQGSEA, per germline. This CDR3 spans 14 amino acids. The V end was cut by 6 bases, the J end by 0 bases, with 12 bases between. The CDR3 DNA reads as TGCAGCGTCGTTATTTATAGCTCCTACAATGAGCAGTTCTTC. Translation gives CSVVIYSSYNEQFF.

This chain links TRBV20-1 with TRBJ1-5; no reliable D call. V was cut by 3 bases and J by 5 bases, with 11 bases left in between. This CDR3 comprises 13 residues. CDR1 and CDR2 (germline): DFQATT, SNEGSKA (reference sequence). The CDR3 loop reads CSARGSSYQPQHF. The CDR3 nucleotides read TGCAGTGCTAGGGGATCAAGTTATCAGCCCCAGCATTTT.

This clonotype was recorded at least ten times. The chain carries TRBV12-5 and TRBJ2-1; 13 bases map to TRBD2. There are 16 residues in the CDR3. The ends lost 5 bases at V and 7 bases at J; junction bases unmatched: 8. From germline, CDR1 is LGHNT and CDR2 FRNRAP. Here the CDR3 DNA reads TGTGCTAGTGGTCCTGGACTAGCGGGAGCCCGGAATGAGCAGTTCTTC. This translates into CASGPGLAGARNEQFF. Looking up the rest from reference TRBV12-5 and TRBJ2-1 gives the full variable domain: DARVTQTPRHKVTEMGQEVTMRCQPILGHNTVFWYRQTMMQGLELLAYFRNRAPLDDSGMPKDRFSAEMPDATLATLKIQPSEPRDSAVYFCASGPGLAGARNEQFFGPGTRLTVL.

The J gene is TRBJ1-4, the V gene TRBV5-1; 7 bases fit TRBD1. Losses at the gene ends were 4 bases for V and 7 bases for J; bases not matched to a gene: 10. Germline CDR1 SGHRS, CDR2 YFSETQ. The CDR3 consists of 15 residues. In DNA form, the CDR3 reads TGCGCCAGCAGCCGCCGAGACAGGGCGAGTGAAAAACTGTTTTTT. It is translated as CASSRRDRASEKLFF.

This clonotype was detected ten times or more. At one end, the junction sequence differs from germline, possibly due to a read error. The chain is built from TRBV5-1 and TRBJ2-5, with 7 bases fitting TRBD1. The CDR3 totals 14 residues. CDR1 and CDR2 (germline): SGHRS, YFSETQ. CDR3 protein: CASSLAGTEETQYF. The CDR3 DNA follows: TGTGCCAGCAGCCTGGCCGGGACAGAAGAGACCCAGTACTTC.

This clonotype showed up many times. The genes are TRBV7-2 and TRBJ1-5; D is uncertain. Germline V gives CDR1 SGHTA, CDR2 FQGNSA. The CDR3 consists of 14 residues. The V end lost 1 base, the J end lost 4 bases, and 8 bases lay between the germline ends. The DNA of the CDR3 is TGTGCCAGCAGCTTAGGACCGCAAAATCAGCCCCAGCATTTT. The encoded protein is CASSLGPQNQPQHF.

This clonotype occurred a few times. The V call is TRBV5-1, the J call TRBJ1-1; D may be TRBD1 (6 bases). From germline, CDR1 is SGHRS and CDR2 YFSETQ. The CDR3 extends over 14 amino acids. V shed 5 bases and J shed 2 bases, with 13 bases lying between them. CDR3 DNA sequence: TGCGCCAGCAGGACGGACAGCTTTAACACTGAAGCTTTCTTT. This sequence encodes CASRTDSFNTEAFF.

This sequence joins TRBV6-5 and TRBJ2-7; perhaps TRBD1 as D (6 bases). This CDR3 spans 16 amino acids. V lost 3 bases and J lost 0, with 15 bases in between. Germline V lookup: CDR1 MNHEY, CDR2 SVGAGI. CDR3 region: CASSYSTGPLSYEQYF. CDR3 nucleotide sequence: TGTGCCAGCAGTTATTCGACAGGTCCTCTCTCCTACGAGCAGTACTTC.

This clonotype came up a few times. The chain combines TRBV6-1 with TRBJ2-5; D call uncertain. The CDR3 spans 14 residues. The V end lost 6 bases, the J end lost 4 bases, and 15 bases lay between the germline ends. Looked up from germline, CDR1 is MNHNS and CDR2 is SASEGT. The CDR3 DNA is TGTGCCAGCAGGTTGGACGGGTGGCGAGAGACCCAGTACTTC. Translating it yields CASRLDGWRETQYF.

This clonotype was seen ten or more times. The V call is TRBV29-1, the J call TRBJ1-2, with a tentative D call TRBD1 (5 bases). There are 13 residues in the CDR3. V lost 4 bases and J 7 bases, leaving 16 bases between the germline ends. Per germline, CDR1 SQVTM and CDR2 ANQGSEA. The CDR3 spells CSVGRQGISGYTF. In nucleotides, the CDR3 is TGCAGCGTTGGCAGGCAGGGTATCTCTGGCTACACCTTC.

Only a few counts were recorded for this clonotype. The rearrangement joins TRBV2 to TRBJ2-5; D is unclear. CDR1 and CDR2 from the germline V gene are SNHLY and FYNNEI. The CDR3 runs to 13 residues. Trimming cost V 10 bases and J 2 bases, with 14 bases left between them. CDR3 sequence (DNA): TGTGCCACCTCGGCTCGGCAGCAAGAGACCCAGTACTTC. The encoded protein is CATSARQQETQYF.

This clonotype was detected only a few times. This chain connects TRBV27 to TRBJ1-2, with D perhaps TRBD1 (5 bases). Deletions cut 5 bases from V and 4 bases from J, with 23 bases between. Germline V gene sequence: CDR1 MNHEY, CDR2 SMNVEV (reference sequence). This CDR3 is built from 17 residues. The CDR3 loop is CASSPTIPGGAVYGYTF. The CDR3 region has the DNA TGTGCCAGCAGTCCTACAATACCTGGGGGTGCGGTCTATGGCTACACCTTC.

As DNA, the CDR3 is TGTGCCCCCCCGAGGGGGCGGACAGAGACCCAGTACTTC. This sequence encodes CAPPRGRTETQYF. The chain joins TRBV6-4 to TRBJ2-5; 7 positions match TRBD1. The germline gives CDR1 MRHNA, CDR2 SNTAGT. The V segment lost 11 bases and the J segment 4 bases; nucleotides outside the gene matches: 10. CDR3 length: 13 residues.

This clonotype was recorded a few times. The chain joins TRBV7-3 to TRBJ2-7; TRBD1 aligns across 8 bases. Germline trimming cut 0 bases from V and 0 bases from J; bases unmatched to any gene: 4. The CDR3 length is 16 residues. In germline, CDR1 is SGHTA, CDR2 FQGTGA. CDR3 bases: TGTGCCAGCAGCTTAACCCGGGACAGGTACTCCTACGAGCAGTACTTC. Translating gives CASSLTRDRYSYEQYF.

This clonotype turned up a few times. The rearrangement uses TRBV4-1 and TRBJ2-7; D may match TRBD1 or TRBD2 (5 bases each). This CDR3 is 13 amino acids long. Germline CDR1 is MGHRA and CDR2 is YSYEKL. V lost 0 bases and J 6 bases, leaving 9 bases between the germline ends. CDR3 region: CASSQDWGSEQYF. In nucleotides, the CDR3 is TGCGCCAGCAGCCAAGATTGGGGGTCCGAGCAGTACTTC.

Only a few counts were recorded for this clonotype. The V call is TRBV6-1, the J call TRBJ1-1; 7 bases line up with TRBD1. Germline values: CDR1 MNHNS, CDR2 SASEGT. V lost 8 bases and J lost 2; bases outside the gene matches: 8. The CDR3 sequence is 14 residues long. The CDR3 bases are TGTGCCAGCTGGCCGAGGGGGCAAAACACTGAAGCTTTCTTT. Translation: CASWPRGQNTEAFF.

The V call is TRBV10-3, the J call TRBJ2-2; 7 bases agree with TRBD1. The V gene end was trimmed by 11 bases and the J gene end by 0 bases; junction bases not matched to a gene: 12. Germline V lookup: CDR1 ENHRY, CDR2 SYGVKD. The CDR3 loop spans 16 amino acids. CDR3 residues: CAPTGVQGTNTGELFF. CDR3 in DNA: TGTGCCCCCACCGGCGTACAGGGGACGAACACCGGGGAGCTGTTTTTT.

This clonotype has only a few counts. CDR3 amino acids: CASSLDRPSGNTIYF. For the CDR3, the DNA is TGCGCCAGCAGCCTGGACAGGCCTTCTGGAAACACCATATATTTT. The rearrangement uses TRBV5-1 and TRBJ1-3, with 7 bases lining up with TRBD1. The V segment lost 4 bases and the J segment 1 base; nucleotides outside the gene matches: 5. Germline assignment: CDR1 SGHRS and CDR2 YFSETQ. The CDR3 covers 15 residues.

This clonotype was counted a few times. The chain employs TRBV29-1 and TRBJ2-5; unclear D gene. The CDR3 contains 14 residues. Germline V CDR1 and CDR2: SQVTM, ANQGSEA. V lost 8 bases, J lost 1 base, and 17 bases lay in between. CDR3 bases: TGCAGCACTCGTCTTCGCCTCCTCCAAGAGACCCAGTACTTC. It specifies CSTRLRLLQETQYF.

This clonotype was observed a few times. The chain couples TRBV7-9 to TRBJ2-1, with 7 bases matching TRBD2. Looked up from germline, CDR1 is SEHNR and CDR2 is FQNEAQ (reference sequence). V was pared by 5 bases and J by 2 bases, with 9 bases of the junction left unmatched. The CDR3 extends over 16 amino acids. CDR3 region: CASSTQLANTYNEQFF. The CDR3 region has the DNA TGTGCCAGCAGCACACAACTAGCGAACACCTACAATGAGCAGTTCTTC. Filled out from reference TRBV7-9 and TRBJ2-1, the complete variable domain reads DTGVSQNPRHKITKRGQNVTFRCDPISEHNRLYWYRQTLGQGPEFLTYFQNEAQLEKSRLLSDRFSAERPKGSFSTLEIQRTEQGDSAMYLCASSTQLANTYNEQFFGPGTRLTVL.

The gene calls are TRBV9 and TRBJ2-5, with 8 bases identical to TRBD2. The CDR3 has 15 residues. CDR1 and CDR2 (germline): SGDLS, YYNGEE. V gave up 2 bases and J gave up 2 bases; unmatched junction bases: 5. CDR3 sequence (DNA): TGTGCCAGCAGCGTTATAAGCGGGAGTCAAGAGACCCAGTACTTC. As protein: CASSVISGSQETQYF.

This clonotype was recorded many times. The chain has TRBV12-3 or TRBV12-4 and TRBJ1-3; no firm D call. This CDR3 is built from 16 residues. Trimming pared 6 bases from V and 0 bases from J, leaving 15 bases between. The CDR3 region is CASSSGEIYSGNTIYF. DNA of the CDR3: TGTGCCAGCAGCTCGGGAGAGATTTACTCTGGAAACACCATATATTTT.

The chain employs TRBV6-1 and TRBJ2-1, with 10 positions matching TRBD2. Germline assignment: CDR1 MNHNS and CDR2 SASEGT. V lost 3 bases, J lost 3 bases, and 5 bases stayed unmatched. CDR3 length: 16 amino acids. The CDR3 region has the DNA TGTGCCAGCAGTGACGTGGGGACTAGCGACTACAATGAGCAGTTCTTC. Translation gives CASSDVGTSDYNEQFF.